These T cell receptor beta chains were read from a single sample in a study of vaccination effects on CD4 cells after COVID-19. Sequenced by immunoSEQ multiplex PCR; TCRdb stores in-frame clones only, minus some. The repertoire holds more than 60,000 clones, with around 69% as singletons. Their specific antigens are unknown. Material: CD4+ T cells from PBMCs cultured without peptide, obtained after COVID-19 vaccination. These receptors all stem from a human donor who received a COVID-19 vaccine. Each CDR3 is given with its conserved first and last residue. A D gene is named only where the DNA matches it firmly. Part of the rows lack a size; the others show once, few, many or a class for expanded clones.

size: NA; V: TRBV30; D: NA; J: TRBJ2-3; CDR3: CAWNAPWGTQYF; DNA: TGTGCCTGGAACGCTCCTTGGGGTACGCAGTATTTT
size: NA; V: TRBV7-3; D: TRBD2; J: TRBJ2-2; CDR3: CASTGLANAGELFF; DNA: TGTGCCAGCACGGGACTAGCGAATGCCGGGGAGCTGTTTTTT
size: few; V: TRBV6-4; D: NA; J: TRBJ1-1; CDR3: CASSASSSTEAFF; DNA: TGTGCCAGCAGTGCCTCCAGTTCCACTGAAGCTTTCTTT
size: NA; V: TRBV10-3; D: TRBD1; J: TRBJ1-2; CDR3: CAIPHGTANYGYTF; DNA: TGTGCCATCCCCCACGGGACAGCTAACTATGGCTACACCTTC
size: NA; V: TRBV3-1/TRBV3-2; D: TRBD1; J: TRBJ2-1; CDR3: CASSFDTRTGGNEQFF; DNA: TGTGCCAGCAGTTTCGACACGAGGACAGGGGGCAATGAGCAGTTCTTC
size: few; V: TRBV19; D: TRBD1; J: TRBJ1-3; CDR3: CASRPGQGSSGNTIYF; DNA: TGTGCCAGTAGACCGGGACAGGGGAGCTCTGGAAACACCATATATTTT
size: NA; V: TRBV18; D: NA; J: TRBJ2-2; CDR3: CASSPLGGVGNTGELFF; DNA: TGTGCCAGCTCACCCCTAGGAGGGGTGGGGAACACCGGGGAGCTGTTTTTT
size: NA; V: TRBV24-1; D: NA; J: TRBJ2-1; CDR3: CATSVRGAEQFF; DNA: TGTGCCACCAGTGTGAGGGGGGCTGAGCAGTTCTTC
size: NA; V: TRBV5-5; D: NA; J: TRBJ1-4; CDR3: CASSLWGQDEKLFF; DNA: TGTGCCAGCAGCTTGTGGGGGCAAGATGAAAAACTGTTTTTT
size: once; V: TRBV9; D: TRBD1; J: TRBJ1-4; CDR3: CASSEWDRLNEKLFF; DNA: TGTGCCAGCAGCGAGTGGGACAGGCTTAATGAAAAACTGTTTTTT
size: NA; V: TRBV6-2/TRBV6-3; D: NA; J: TRBJ1-5; CDR3: CASSYPTVTSRFKEPQHF; DNA: TGTGCCAGCAGTTACCCGACCGTGACATCGCGCTTTAAGGAGCCCCAGCATTTT
size: once; V: TRBV7-3; D: NA; J: TRBJ2-1; CDR3: CASSLTPPGTNYNEQFF; DNA: TGTGCCAGCAGCTTAACCCCCCCCGGGACCAACTACAATGAGCAGTTCTTC
size: few; V: TRBV2; D: NA; J: TRBJ1-3; CDR3: CASSYAGPAGNTIYF; DNA: TGTGCCAGCAGTTATGCCGGCCCCGCTGGAAACACCATATATTTT
size: NA; V: TRBV5-6; D: NA; J: TRBJ1-2; CDR3: CASSLGRNYGYTF; DNA: TGTGCCAGCAGCTTGGGAAGGAACTATGGCTACACCTTC
size: NA; V: TRBV3-1/TRBV3-2; D: NA; J: TRBJ1-1; CDR3: CATGWGVNTEAFF; DNA: TGTGCCACGGGCTGGGGCGTCAACACTGAAGCTTTCTTT
size: once; V: TRBV7-9; D: NA; J: TRBJ2-2; CDR3: CASSWQGNTGELFF; DNA: TGTGCCAGCAGCTGGCAGGGGAACACCGGGGAGCTGTTTTTT
size: NA; V: TRBV19; D: TRBD1; J: TRBJ2-2; CDR3: CASIRGTGAGELFF; DNA: TGTGCCAGTATCCGCGGGACAGGGGCCGGGGAGCTGTTTTTT
size: NA; V: TRBV3-1/TRBV3-2; D: TRBD1; J: TRBJ2-1; CDR3: CASSQRTGGHNEQFF; DNA: TGTGCCAGCAGCCAAAGGACAGGGGGCCACAATGAGCAGTTCTTC
size: few; V: TRBV30; D: NA; J: TRBJ1-4; CDR3: CAWSLGNPNEKLFF; DNA: TGTGCCTGGAGTCTGGGGAACCCTAATGAAAAACTGTTTTTT
size: NA; V: TRBV5-1; D: TRBD1; J: TRBJ1-2; CDR3: CASSLQGAHGYTF; DNA: TGCGCCAGCAGCTTACAGGGGGCTCATGGCTACACCTTC
size: NA; V: TRBV15; D: NA; J: TRBJ2-3; CDR3: CATGGAAGGDTQYF; DNA: TGTGCCACTGGGGGAGCGGCCGGGGGTGATACGCAGTATTTT
size: NA; V: TRBV3-1/TRBV3-2; D: NA; J: TRBJ1-1; CDR3: CASRHTSVNTEAFF; DNA: TGTGCCAGCAGACATACTTCGGTAAACACTGAAGCTTTCTTT
size: NA; V: TRBV27; D: TRBD1; J: TRBJ2-6; CDR3: CASSRQGISGANVLTF; DNA: TGTGCCAGCAGTCGACAGGGTATCTCTGGGGCCAACGTCCTGACTTTC
size: NA; V: TRBV18; D: TRBD1; J: TRBJ1-5; CDR3: CASSGQGISNQPQHF; DNA: TGTGCCAGCTCAGGACAGGGAATAAGCAATCAGCCCCAGCATTTT
size: NA; V: TRBV5-1; D: NA; J: TRBJ1-1; CDR3: CASSLQTGNTEAFF; DNA: TGCGCCAGCAGCCTACAGACAGGGAACACTGAAGCTTTCTTT
size: NA; V: TRBV12-5; D: NA; J: TRBJ1-5; CDR3: CASGLVRDGENAAGQPQHF; DNA: TGTGCTAGTGGTTTGGTAAGAGACGGGGAAAATGCTGCGGGTCAGCCCCAGCATTTT
size: once; V: TRBV30; D: TRBD2; J: TRBJ2-6; CDR3: CAWSFGGAGANVLTF; DNA: TGTGCCTGGAGTTTTGGGGGGGCTGGGGCCAACGTCCTGACTTTC
size: NA; V: TRBV5-1; D: TRBD2; J: TRBJ2-1; CDR3: CASSLGASGGNYEQFF; DNA: TGCGCCAGCAGCTTGGGGGCTAGCGGGGGGAACTATGAGCAGTTCTTC
size: NA; V: TRBV6-2/TRBV6-3; D: NA; J: TRBJ2-3; CDR3: CASSYSRAGSTDTQYF; DNA: TGTGCCAGCAGTTACTCGCGCGCAGGGTCCACAGATACGCAGTATTTT
size: NA; V: TRBV9; D: NA; J: TRBJ1-4; CDR3: CASSVRGGETNEKLFF; DNA: TGTGCCAGCAGCGTAAGAGGAGGGGAGACTAATGAAAAACTGTTTTTT
size: NA; V: TRBV9; D: NA; J: TRBJ2-3; CDR3: CASSDVGGGGLTDTQYF; DNA: TGTGCCAGCAGCGACGTGGGTGGGGGGGGCCTAACAGATACGCAGTATTTT
size: NA; V: TRBV24-1; D: TRBD2; J: TRBJ2-5; CDR3: CATSDLWGGETQYF; DNA: TGTGCCACCAGTGATTTGTGGGGGGGGGAGACCCAGTACTTC
size: NA; V: TRBV28; D: TRBD2; J: TRBJ2-1; CDR3: CASSLVAGGREQFF; DNA: TGTGCCAGCAGTTTGGTTGCGGGGGGGCGTGAGCAGTTCTTC
size: NA; V: TRBV18; D: NA; J: TRBJ1-4; CDR3: CASSPPQSSEKLFF; DNA: TGTGCCAGCTCACCACCCCAATCGAGTGAAAAACTGTTTTTT
size: NA; V: TRBV7-2; D: NA; J: TRBJ2-3; CDR3: CASSLGYGNTDTQYF; DNA: TGTGCCAGCAGCTTAGGTTACGGGAACACAGATACGCAGTATTTT
size: NA; V: TRBV28; D: NA; J: TRBJ1-1; CDR3: CASSLPGTGNTEAFF; DNA: TGTGCCAGCAGTTTGCCCGGGACGGGGAACACTGAAGCTTTCTTT
size: NA; V: TRBV7-2; D: TRBD2; J: TRBJ2-5; CDR3: CASSLVDGGGSETQYF; DNA: TGTGCCAGCAGCTTAGTCGACGGCGGGGGGTCGGAGACCCAGTACTTC
size: NA; V: TRBV28; D: NA; J: TRBJ1-4; CDR3: CASSPSWVTNEKLFF; DNA: TGTGCCAGCAGTCCCTCGTGGGTAACTAATGAAAAACTGTTTTTT
size: NA; V: TRBV6-6; D: NA; J: TRBJ1-1; CDR3: CASSSSPGRSTEAFF; DNA: TGTGCCAGCAGTTCCTCCCCGGGGCGATCCACTGAAGCTTTCTTT
size: few; V: TRBV5-1; D: NA; J: TRBJ1-1; CDR3: CASSLALENTEAFF; DNA: TGCGCCAGCAGCTTGGCGCTGGAGAACACTGAAGCTTTCTTT
size: once; V: TRBV19; D: NA; J: TRBJ2-1; CDR3: CASSDRDWGEQFF; DNA: TGTGCCAGTAGTGACAGGGACTGGGGTGAGCAGTTCTTC
size: NA; V: TRBV30; D: NA; J: TRBJ1-1; CDR3: CAWMARPEAFF; DNA: TGTGCCTGGATGGCGCGGCCTGAAGCTTTCTTT
size: NA; V: TRBV6-6; D: TRBD2; J: TRBJ2-5; CDR3: CASMGTGGPLETQYF; DNA: TGTGCCAGCATGGGTACGGGGGGGCCTTTGGAGACCCAGTACTTC